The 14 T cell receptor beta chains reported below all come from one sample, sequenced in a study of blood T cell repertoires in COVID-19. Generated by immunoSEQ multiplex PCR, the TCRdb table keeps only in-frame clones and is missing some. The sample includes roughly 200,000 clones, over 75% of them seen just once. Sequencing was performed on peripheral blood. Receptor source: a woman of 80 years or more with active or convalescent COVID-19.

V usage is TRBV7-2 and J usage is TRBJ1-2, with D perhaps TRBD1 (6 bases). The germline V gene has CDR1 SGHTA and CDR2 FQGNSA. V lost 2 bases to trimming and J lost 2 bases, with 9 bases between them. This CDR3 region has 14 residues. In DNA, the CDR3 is TGTGCCAGCAGCTTATGGACAGACAACTATGGCTACACCTTC. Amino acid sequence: CASSLWTDNYGYTF.

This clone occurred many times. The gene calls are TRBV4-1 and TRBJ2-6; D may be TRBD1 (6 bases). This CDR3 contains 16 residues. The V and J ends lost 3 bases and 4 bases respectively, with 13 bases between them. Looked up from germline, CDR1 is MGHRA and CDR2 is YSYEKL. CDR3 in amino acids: CASSHGRGSGANVLTF. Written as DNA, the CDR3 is TGCGCCAGCAGCCACGGCAGGGGTAGCGGGGCCAACGTCCTGACTTTC.

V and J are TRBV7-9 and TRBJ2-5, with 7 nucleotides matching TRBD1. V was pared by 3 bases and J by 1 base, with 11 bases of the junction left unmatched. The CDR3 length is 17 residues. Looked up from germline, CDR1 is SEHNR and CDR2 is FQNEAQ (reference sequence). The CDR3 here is CASSFTPTAGGQETQYF. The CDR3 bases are TGTGCCAGCAGCTTCACACCAACCGCAGGGGGCCAAGAGACCCAGTACTTC.

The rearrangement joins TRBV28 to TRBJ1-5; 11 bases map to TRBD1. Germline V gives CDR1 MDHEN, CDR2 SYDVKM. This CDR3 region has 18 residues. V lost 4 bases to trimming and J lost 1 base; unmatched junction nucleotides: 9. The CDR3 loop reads CASSYGTGGPRSNQPQHF. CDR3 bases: TGTGCCAGCAGTTACGGGACAGGGGGTCCGAGAAGCAATCAGCCCCAGCATTTT.

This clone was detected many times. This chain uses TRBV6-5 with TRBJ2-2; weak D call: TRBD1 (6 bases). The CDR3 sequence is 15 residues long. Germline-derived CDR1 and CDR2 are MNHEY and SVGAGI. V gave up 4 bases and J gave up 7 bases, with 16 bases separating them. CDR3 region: CASSFTKGEIGELFF. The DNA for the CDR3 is TGTGCCAGCAGTTTCACGAAGGGGGAGATCGGGGAGCTGTTTTTT.

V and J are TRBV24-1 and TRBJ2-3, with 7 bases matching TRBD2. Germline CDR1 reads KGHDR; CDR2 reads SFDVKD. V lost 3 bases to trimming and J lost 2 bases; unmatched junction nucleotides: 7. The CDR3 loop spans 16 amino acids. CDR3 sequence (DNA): TGTGCCACCAGTGATAAGATAAGCGGGGCCACAGATACGCAGTATTTT. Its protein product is CATSDKISGATDTQYF.

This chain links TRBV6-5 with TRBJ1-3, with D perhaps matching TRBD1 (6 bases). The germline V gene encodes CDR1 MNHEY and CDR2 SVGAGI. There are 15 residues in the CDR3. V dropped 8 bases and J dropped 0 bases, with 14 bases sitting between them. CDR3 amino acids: CASGRTQGSGNTIYF. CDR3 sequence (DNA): TGTGCCAGCGGCCGAACACAGGGCTCTGGAAACACCATATATTTT.

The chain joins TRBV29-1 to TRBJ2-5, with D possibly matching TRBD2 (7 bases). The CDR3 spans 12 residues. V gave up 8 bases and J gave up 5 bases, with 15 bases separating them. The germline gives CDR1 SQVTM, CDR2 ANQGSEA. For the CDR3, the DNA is TGCAGCTCCCGGCGGGGGCCGGAGACCCAGTACTTC. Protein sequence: CSSRRGPETQYF.

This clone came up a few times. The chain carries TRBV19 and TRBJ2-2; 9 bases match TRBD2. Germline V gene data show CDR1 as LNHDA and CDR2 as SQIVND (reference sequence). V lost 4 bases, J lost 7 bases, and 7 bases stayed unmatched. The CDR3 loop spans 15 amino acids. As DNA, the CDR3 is TGTGCCAGTAGTAAAGAGCGGGGGGCCCTCGGGGAGCTGTTTTTT. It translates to CASSKERGALGELFF.

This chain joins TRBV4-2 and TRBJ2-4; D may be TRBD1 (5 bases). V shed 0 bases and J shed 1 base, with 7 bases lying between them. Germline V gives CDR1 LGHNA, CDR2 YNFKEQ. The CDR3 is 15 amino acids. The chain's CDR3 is CASSQEGLAKNIQYF. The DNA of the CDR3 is TGTGCCAGCAGCCAAGAGGGGCTTGCCAAAAACATTCAGTACTTC.

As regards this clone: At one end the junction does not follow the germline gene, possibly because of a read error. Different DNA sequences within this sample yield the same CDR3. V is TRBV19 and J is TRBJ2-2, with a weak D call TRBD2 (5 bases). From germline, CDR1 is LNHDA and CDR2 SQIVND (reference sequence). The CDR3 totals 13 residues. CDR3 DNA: TGTGCCAGTATCGAGGGCTACCACGGGGAGCTATTTTTT. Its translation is CASIEGYHGELFF.

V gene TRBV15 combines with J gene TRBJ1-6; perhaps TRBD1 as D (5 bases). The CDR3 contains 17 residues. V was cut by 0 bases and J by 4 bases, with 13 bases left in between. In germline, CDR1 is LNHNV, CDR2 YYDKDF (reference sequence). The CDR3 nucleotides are TGTGCCACCAGCAGAGATGAGACAGTCGGTTATAATTCACCCCTCCACTTT. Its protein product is CATSRDETVGYNSPLHF.

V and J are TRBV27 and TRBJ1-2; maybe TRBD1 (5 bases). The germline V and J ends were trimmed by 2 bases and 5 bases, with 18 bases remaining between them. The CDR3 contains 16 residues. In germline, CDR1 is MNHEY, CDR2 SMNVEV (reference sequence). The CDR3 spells CASSLHQGTTSYGYTF. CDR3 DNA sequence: TGTGCCAGCAGTTTACACCAGGGCACGACTTCGTATGGCTACACCTTC.

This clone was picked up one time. CDR3 in amino acids: CASSFTRSPLHF. The CDR3 nucleotides are TGTGCCAGCAGCTTTACACGTTCACCCCTCCACTTT. The chain joins TRBV7-3 to TRBJ1-6; D call uncertain. CDR3 length: 12 residues. Deletions cut 3 bases from V and 9 bases from J, with 6 bases between. Germline V gives CDR1 SGHTA, CDR2 FQGTGA.